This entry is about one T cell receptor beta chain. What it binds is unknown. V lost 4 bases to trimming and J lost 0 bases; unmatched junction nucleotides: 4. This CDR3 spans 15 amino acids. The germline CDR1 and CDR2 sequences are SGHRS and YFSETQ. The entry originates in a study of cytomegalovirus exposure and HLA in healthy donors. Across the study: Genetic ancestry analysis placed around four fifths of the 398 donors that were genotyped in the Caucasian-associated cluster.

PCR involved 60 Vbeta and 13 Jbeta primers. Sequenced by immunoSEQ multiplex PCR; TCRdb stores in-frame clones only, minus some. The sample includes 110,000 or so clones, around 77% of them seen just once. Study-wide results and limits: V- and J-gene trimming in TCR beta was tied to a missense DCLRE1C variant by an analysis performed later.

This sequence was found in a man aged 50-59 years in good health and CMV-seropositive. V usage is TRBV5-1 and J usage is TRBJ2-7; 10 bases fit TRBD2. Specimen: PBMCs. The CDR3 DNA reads TGCGCCAGCAGCCTCACTAGCGGGGTCTCCTACGAGCAGTACTTC. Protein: CASSLTSGVSYEQYF.